The 23 T cell receptor beta chains below all came from one sample that was sequenced in a study of cytotoxic CD8 clonotypes in ibrutinib-treated CLL. Assay: immunoSEQ multiplex PCR; the TCRdb copy retains only in-frame clones and omits some. The sample consists of approximately 97,000 clones, roughly three quarters of them appearing once. Material: PBMCs, obtained after 24 months of ibrutinib treatment. The receptors here all came from a human donor with chronic lymphocytic leukemia.

The CDR3 protein is CASSQVVAGPSGANVLTF. The CDR3, as DNA: TGCGCCAGCAGCCAAGTAGTAGCGGGTCCCTCTGGGGCCAACGTCCTGACTTTC. The V call is TRBV4-1, the J call TRBJ2-6, with 7 nucleotides matching TRBD2. This CDR3 contains 18 residues. V shed 1 base and J 0 bases; nucleotides not matched to a gene: 6. Germline V gene data show CDR1 as MGHRA and CDR2 as YSYEKL.

The rearrangement joins TRBV29-1 to TRBJ1-2; D perhaps matches TRBD1 (5 bases). V lost 6 bases and J 1 base, leaving 9 bases between the germline ends. The length of the CDR3 is 12 residues. CDR1 is SQVTM, CDR2 ANQGSEA, per germline. CDR3 nucleotide sequence: TGCAGCGTGGGAGGGGTTAACTATGGCTACACCTTC. Translated, it gives CSVGGVNYGYTF.

The rearrangement links TRBV6-1 to TRBJ1-1; tentative D call: TRBD1 (6 bases). V was clipped by 4 bases and J by 6 bases, with 15 bases between them. CDR3 length equals 14 residues. Looked up from germline, CDR1 is MNHNS and CDR2 is SASEGT. CDR3 region: CASSVPTGRAEAFF. CDR3 coding DNA: TGTGCCAGCAGTGTACCTACAGGGCGGGCTGAAGCTTTCTTT.

V gene TRBV4-3 combines with J gene TRBJ1-1; TRBD1 is a possible D gene (5 bases). Germline V gene data show CDR1 as LGHNA and CDR2 as YSLEER. CDR3 length: 14 residues. The ends were cut back, 1 base at V and 3 bases at J, with 9 bases in the middle. The CDR3 coding sequence is TGCGCCAGCAGCCAAGGTGAGGGGTACACTGAAGCTTTCTTT. Protein sequence: CASSQGEGYTEAFF.

The CDR3 loop reads CASAGSNQPQHF. The CDR3 coding sequence is TGTGCCAGTGCAGGGAGCAATCAGCCCCAGCATTTT. This chain uses TRBV2 with TRBJ1-5, with TRBD1 as a possible D gene (5 bases). The germline V gene has CDR1 SNHLY and CDR2 FYNNEI. The CDR3 loop spans 12 amino acids. V dropped 9 bases and J dropped 1 base, with 7 bases sitting between them. The full variable domain, in which reference TRBV2 and TRBJ1-5 provide the parts outside the CDR3, is EPEVTQTPSHQVTQMGQEVILRCVPISNHLYFYWYRQILGQKVEFLVSFYNNEISEKSEIFDDQFSVERPDGSNFTLKIRSTKLEDSAMYFCASAGSNQPQHFGDGTRLSIL.

This clone occurred a few times. The V call is TRBV7-9, the J call TRBJ2-1; 12 nucleotides agree with TRBD2. There are 15 residues in the CDR3. Trimming took 2 bases from V and 9 from J; bases not matched to a gene: 5. Looked up from germline, CDR1 is SEHNR and CDR2 is FQNEAQ (reference sequence). CDR3 DNA sequence: TGTGCCAGCAGCTTACTAGCGGGAGGGCCCGTTGAGCAGTTCTTC. It specifies CASSLLAGGPVEQFF.

This clone has just one count. The rearrangement uses TRBV25-1 and TRBJ1-1, with D maybe TRBD1 (5 bases). V lost 8 bases, J lost 6 bases, and 13 bases lay in between. Germline V lookup: CDR1 MGHDK, CDR2 SYGVNS. The CDR3 consists of 12 residues. The CDR3 DNA reads as TGTGCCAGCGTGGGAGGGACTGCTGAAGCTTTCTTT. Translated: CASVGGTAEAFF.

The chain combines TRBV5-1 with TRBJ1-3; no reliable D call. The CDR3 loop spans 16 amino acids. Germline assignment: CDR1 SGHRS and CDR2 YFSETQ. V shed 2 bases and J shed 0 bases, with 12 bases lying between them. CDR3 in amino acids: CASSFGNSFSGNTIYF. The CDR3 nucleotides are TGCGCCAGCAGCTTCGGGAACAGTTTCTCTGGAAACACCATATATTTT.

The chain combines TRBV29-1 with TRBJ1-2, with D perhaps matching TRBD1 (5 bases). Germline lookup yields CDR1 SQVTM and CDR2 ANQGSEA. V lost 7 bases and J 2 bases, leaving 11 bases between the germline ends. This CDR3 spans 12 amino acids. The CDR3: CSATDRNYGYTF. In nucleotides, the CDR3 is TGCAGCGCAACCGACAGAAACTATGGCTACACCTTC.

The genes are TRBV6-5 and TRBJ2-5, with D perhaps TRBD1 or TRBD2 (5 bases each). Germline V lookup: CDR1 MNHEY, CDR2 SVGAGI. V was pared by 0 bases and J by 9 bases, with 14 bases between. This CDR3 comprises 14 residues. The CDR3 coding sequence is TGTGCCAGCAGTTACTCAGAGGGGCCTCGGCCCCAGTACTTC. The encoded protein is CASSYSEGPRPQYF.

This chain joins TRBV27 and TRBJ1-5, with no clear D. This CDR3 spans 15 amino acids. The germline gives CDR1 MNHEY, CDR2 SMNVEV (reference sequence). Trimming took off 3 bases at V and 2 bases at J, with 11 bases between the two ends. CDR3 sequence reads: CASSFVGSGNQPQHF. CDR3 nucleotides: TGTGCCAGCAGTTTCGTGGGTTCCGGCAATCAGCCCCAGCATTTT.

The chain is built from TRBV6-5 and TRBJ2-7; D unclear. CDR1 and CDR2 (germline): MNHEY, SVGAGI. V was cut by 6 bases and J by 1 base, with 16 bases left in between. The CDR3 extends over 15 amino acids. The CDR3 sequence: CASSRPAGRSYEQYF. CDR3 coding DNA: TGTGCCAGCAGCCGCCCGGCAGGAAGGTCCTACGAGCAGTACTTC.

This rearrangement joins TRBV27 to TRBJ2-7, with 12 positions matching TRBD1. The CDR3 totals 15 residues. Trimming took 6 bases from V and 7 from J; bases not matched to a gene: 10. Germline-derived CDR1 and CDR2 are MNHEY and SMNVEV (reference sequence). The CDR3 DNA reads as TGTGCCAGCAGGGCGGGACAGGGGGCGTCTAGAGAGCAGTACTTC. Amino acid sequence: CASRAGQGASREQYF.

V gene TRBV4-1 combines with J gene TRBJ2-1; the match to TRBD2 covers 12 bases. CDR1 is MGHRA, CDR2 YSYEKL, per germline. J was trimmed by 5 bases and V by 3 bases; bases with no gene match: 5. CDR3 length equals 16 residues. CDR3 loop: CASSQKTSGSDNEQFF. The CDR3 nucleotides are TGCGCCAGCAGCCAGAAGACTAGCGGGAGTGACAATGAGCAGTTCTTC.

The chain couples TRBV7-9 to TRBJ2-7; TRBD1 is a possible D gene (6 bases). CDR3 length: 13 amino acids. Trimming took off 3 bases at V and 5 bases at J, with 11 bases between the two ends. Germline V lookup: CDR1 SEHNR, CDR2 FQNEAQ (reference sequence). CDR3 region: CASSFQQGDEQYF. In nucleotides, the CDR3 is TGTGCCAGCAGCTTTCAACAGGGCGACGAGCAGTACTTC.

This chain joins TRBV7-9 and TRBJ2-5, with 8 bases lining up with TRBD2. The CDR3 is 15 amino acids. Germline V gene data show CDR1 as SEHNR and CDR2 as FQNEAQ (reference sequence). Losses at the gene ends were 4 bases for V and 5 bases for J; bases not matched to a gene: 9. CDR3 sequence: CASSSSGGPGETQYF. CDR3 nucleotide sequence: TGTGCCAGCAGCTCGTCGGGAGGGCCAGGGGAGACCCAGTACTTC.

The genes are TRBV5-3 and TRBJ1-5, with 8 bases that match TRBD1. TRBV5-3 has ORF status, its function being uncertain. J gave up 6 bases and V 8 bases, and 7 bases lay outside the gene matches. The CDR3 runs to 13 residues. In DNA, the CDR3 is TGTGCCAGGGAGGACAGGGTTAGTCAGCCCCAGCATTTT. As protein: CAREDRVSQPQHF.

This clone is labeled medium-sized. This chain joins TRBV2 and TRBJ2-1, with D possibly TRBD2 on 6 matching bases. Germline V gene lookup returns CDR1 SNHLY and CDR2 FYNNEI. The CDR3 consists of 12 residues. With 6 bases removed from V and 12 bases from J, the gap between germline ends came to 15 bases. CDR3 sequence: CASSAAGLAQFF. In DNA form, the CDR3 reads TGTGCCAGCAGCGCGGCGGGACTGGCGCAGTTCTTC.

This chain connects TRBV4-1 to TRBJ2-1; tentatively, D is TRBD2 (5 bases). The CDR3 contains 15 residues. Deletions cut 5 bases from V and 8 bases from J, with 19 bases between. Germline loops: CDR1 MGHRA, CDR2 YSYEKL. The CDR3 here is CASSNAALGSYEQFF. In DNA form, the CDR3 reads TGCGCCAGCAGCAACGCGGCCCTAGGGAGCTATGAGCAGTTCTTC.

The V call is TRBV4-2, the J call TRBJ2-7; TRBD1 matches at 7 bases. This CDR3 is built from 13 residues. The V gene end was trimmed by 3 bases and the J gene end by 2 bases; junction bases not matched to a gene: 1. The germline gives CDR1 LGHNA, CDR2 YNFKEQ. CDR3 nucleotides: TGTGCCAGCAGCCATACAGGGGCCTACGAGCAGTACTTC. Amino acids: CASSHTGAYEQYF.

The V and J genes are TRBV11-1 and TRBJ1-2; the D is unclear. The germline CDR1 and CDR2 sequences are SGHAT and FQDESV (reference sequence). The CDR3 loop spans 14 amino acids. V was shortened by 0 bases and J by 7 bases, with 12 bases between the two germline ends. CDR3 sequence: CASSLAATLIGYTF. In nucleotides, the CDR3 is TGTGCCAGCAGCTTAGCAGCGACCTTGATTGGCTACACCTTC.

Note on this clone: At one end the junction does not follow the germline gene, possibly because of a read error. This chain links TRBV5-1 with TRBJ2-7; 10 positions agree with TRBD1. The CDR3 totals 14 residues. The germline gives CDR1 SGHRS, CDR2 YFSETQ. CDR3 loop: CASSLEDRGDEQYF. The CDR3, as DNA: TGTGCCAGCAGCTTGGAGGACAGGGGGGACGAGCAGTACTTC.

This chain uses TRBV2 with TRBJ1-2, with TRBD1 matching 7 bases. With V trimmed by 8 bases and J by 2 bases, 11 bases remained unmatched. The CDR3 length is 15 residues. CDR1 is SNHLY, CDR2 FYNNEI, per germline. The CDR3 loop reads CASAGRQGENYGYTF. The CDR3 DNA sequence: TGTGCCAGCGCTGGACGTCAGGGGGAAAACTATGGCTACACCTTC.